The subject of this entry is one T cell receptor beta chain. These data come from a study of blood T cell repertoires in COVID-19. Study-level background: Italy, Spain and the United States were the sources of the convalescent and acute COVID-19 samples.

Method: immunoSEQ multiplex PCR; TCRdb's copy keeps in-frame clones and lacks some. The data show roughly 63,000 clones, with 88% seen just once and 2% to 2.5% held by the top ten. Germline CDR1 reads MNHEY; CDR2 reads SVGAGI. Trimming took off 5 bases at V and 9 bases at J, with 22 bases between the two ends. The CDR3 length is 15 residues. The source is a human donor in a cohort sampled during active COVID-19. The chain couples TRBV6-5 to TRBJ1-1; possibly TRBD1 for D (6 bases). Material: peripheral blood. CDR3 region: CASSQATTGAGKAFF. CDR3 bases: TGTGCCAGCAGTCAGGCTACGACAGGCGCCGGAAAAGCTTTCTTT.